In this sample, the clone carrying this T cell receptor beta chain turned up many times. The antigen is unknown. V lost 6 bases to trimming and J lost 3 bases, with 9 bases between them. Germline V gives CDR1 SQVTM, CDR2 ANQGSEA. The CDR3 loop spans 12 amino acids. cDNA was made from roughly 470 ng RNA using alpha and beta constant primers. Alpha and beta chain libraries were made separately by chain-specific third strand synthesis with multiplexing indices. TCRdb redid the calling of the 5' RACE reads with MiXCR, one entry per CDR3 protein. The sample lists approximately 22,000 distinct CDR3 sequences; roughly 7.9% were seen once. The source of the sample is a study of HIV-infected patients and healthy controls. No cell fractionation was done, so the repertoire covers all unsorted peripheral blood T cells. Broader study findings: Compared with controls, mean Gini indices were significantly raised in HIV-infected repertoires, possibly indicating oligoclonality.

This sequence originates from an adult in good health. The sample taken for sequencing was blood. The chain is built from TRBV29-1 and TRBJ2-1; possibly TRBD1 for D (5 bases). The CDR3 loop is CSVTQGYNEQFF. The DNA for the CDR3 is TGCAGCGTCACCCAGGGCTACAATGAGCAGTTCTTC.